This T cell receptor (beta chain) is drawn from a study of cytomegalovirus exposure and HLA in healthy donors. 13 Jbeta primers and 60 Vbeta primers were used for the PCR. TCRdb keeps only in-frame clones here, not all; method: immunoSEQ multiplex PCR. Seen here are 95,000 to 150,000 clones, around three quarters observed once, and the top ten hold approximately 3.5%. About this clone: Its antigen is not known.

When sampled, the donors appeared nominally healthy, though they likely had unrecorded immune exposures. Whole-study results and caveats: CMV serostatus was the sole immune exposure information available.

V was clipped by 3 bases and J by 1 base; unmatched bases: 4. The CDR3 runs to 16 residues. Germline values: CDR1 SEHNR, CDR2 FQNEAQ (reference sequence). The source is a woman younger than 45 in good health and CMV-seropositive. Sequenced input: PBMCs. The genes are TRBV7-9 and TRBJ2-3; 10 nucleotides align to TRBD2. The CDR3 loop is CASSFPSGGGTDTQYF. The CDR3 DNA reads TGTGCCAGCAGCTTCCCTAGCGGGGGAGGCACAGATACGCAGTATTTT.